These 23 T cell receptor beta chains share one sample of origin, sequenced in a study of blood T cell repertoires in COVID-19. The repertoire was sequenced with immunoSEQ multiplex PCR; TCRdb's copy has only in-frame clones and lacks some. The sample has around 150,000 clones; around four fifths are singletons. Material: PBMCs or T cells enriched from blood (not recorded which). These TCRs come from a woman aged 45-59 years with acute COVID-19.

The chain couples TRBV4-3 to TRBJ2-7; possible D gene TRBD2, 5 bases. The CDR3 consists of 16 residues. Germline values: CDR1 LGHNA, CDR2 YSLEER. The ends were cut back, 3 bases at V and 3 bases at J, with 18 bases in the middle. This chain's CDR3 is CASSQDLVAPNYEQYF. In DNA, the CDR3 is TGCGCCAGCAGCCAGGACCTGGTAGCGCCCAACTACGAGCAGTACTTC.

This clone was observed once. The chain links TRBV24-1 to TRBJ2-3; 8 bases fit TRBD1. CDR1 and CDR2 (germline): KGHDR, SFDVKD. Germline trimming cut 4 bases from V and 2 bases from J; bases unmatched to any gene: 7. The CDR3 has 16 residues. Here the CDR3 reads CATSDTQGAPTDTQYF. DNA of the CDR3: TGTGCCACCAGTGACACTCAGGGGGCCCCCACAGATACGCAGTATTTT.

The chain uses TRBV5-1 and TRBJ2-2, with D possibly TRBD1 on 6 matching bases. The CDR3 covers 15 residues. The V and J ends lost 4 bases and 2 bases respectively, with 12 bases between them. Germline CDR1 SGHRS, CDR2 YFSETQ. The CDR3 nucleotides read TGCGCCAGCAGCAGGAGACAGGAAAACACCGGGGAGCTGTTTTTT. Its protein is CASSRRQENTGELFF.

The CDR3 sequence is CASSSTGFGNTEAFF. As DNA, the CDR3 is TGCGCCAGCAGCTCGACAGGGTTCGGGAACACTGAAGCTTTCTTT. This chain joins TRBV5-1 and TRBJ1-1; 7 bases map to TRBD1. This CDR3 is 15 amino acids long. Germline V gene lookup returns CDR1 SGHRS and CDR2 YFSETQ. Losses at the gene ends were 3 bases for V and 1 base for J; bases not matched to a gene: 6.

The genes are TRBV18 and TRBJ2-2, with TRBD2 matching over 7 bases. CDR3 length: 16 amino acids. The germline V gene has CDR1 KGHSH and CDR2 LQKENI. V lost 2 bases, J lost 1 base, and 4 bases stayed unmatched. The CDR3 region has the DNA TGTGCCAGCTCACCAAACCTAGCGGAGAACACCGGGGAGCTGTTTTTT. Translating it yields CASSPNLAENTGELFF.

The V gene is TRBV24-1, the J gene TRBJ2-3, with 14 bases aligning to TRBD2. The germline V gene encodes CDR1 KGHDR and CDR2 SFDVKD. The CDR3 has 17 amino acids. The V gene end was trimmed by 7 bases and the J gene end by 0 bases; junction bases not matched to a gene: 5. CDR3 sequence: CATSPGLAGVSTDTQYF. The CDR3 DNA follows: TGTGCCACCAGCCCGGGACTAGCGGGGGTAAGCACAGATACGCAGTATTTT.

This chain uses TRBV27 with TRBJ2-3, with 7 bases aligning to TRBD2. Germline V gene data show CDR1 as MNHEY and CDR2 as SMNVEV (reference sequence). V was clipped by 6 bases and J by 4 bases; unmatched bases: 10. The CDR3 is made up of 15 amino acids. The CDR3 DNA reads TGTGCCAGCAGGTGGCTAGCGGCCCCTCCAGATACGCAGTATTTT. It is translated as CASRWLAAPPDTQYF.

The rearrangement links TRBV24-1 to TRBJ2-1, with 10 bases fitting TRBD2. After removal of 5 bases from V and 4 bases from J, the junction contained 7 bases not matched to a gene. This CDR3 has 16 amino acids. The germline V gene encodes CDR1 KGHDR and CDR2 SFDVKD. The CDR3 DNA is TGTGCCACCAGTGGCGCTAGCGGGAGTGTTTACAATGAGCAGTTCTTC. Its translation is CATSGASGSVYNEQFF.

The gene calls are TRBV9 and TRBJ1-2; D call uncertain. V was trimmed by 2 bases and J by 8 bases, leaving 16 bases between them. The CDR3 length is 14 residues. CDR1 and CDR2 (germline): SGDLS, YYNGEE. The CDR3 loop is CASSVGPGSGGYTF. CDR3 coding DNA: TGTGCCAGCAGCGTCGGCCCGGGGTCTGGGGGCTACACCTTC.

The rearrangement uses TRBV7-2 and TRBJ1-3, with D uncertain. The CDR3 runs to 16 residues. Trimming cost V 0 bases and J 2 bases, with 11 bases left between them. Germline V CDR1 and CDR2: SGHTA, FQGNSA. The CDR3 nucleotides read TGTGCCAGCAGCTTAGCCCTCAATGGAGCTGGAAACACCATATATTTT. This sequence encodes CASSLALNGAGNTIYF.

The rearrangement links TRBV24-1 to TRBJ1-5; 7 bases are a match to TRBD1. Trimming removed 4 bases from V and 5 bases from J; junction bases left unmatched: 1. The CDR3 loop spans 13 amino acids. Germline V gene lookup returns CDR1 KGHDR and CDR2 SFDVKD. The CDR3 protein is CATSEGGDQPQHF. In nucleotides, the CDR3 is TGTGCCACCAGTGAAGGGGGCGATCAGCCCCAGCATTTT.

This chain joins TRBV5-1 and TRBJ2-5; possible D gene TRBD1, 6 bases. CDR1 and CDR2 from the germline V gene are SGHRS and YFSETQ. V lost 4 bases to trimming and J lost 3 bases, with 13 bases between them. The CDR3 consists of 14 residues. The CDR3 bases are TGCGCCAGCAGCCTCGGACAGAGAGAAGAGACCCAGTACTTC. Its protein product is CASSLGQREETQYF.

The rearrangement joins TRBV7-3 to TRBJ2-2, with 11 bases that match TRBD1. Germline V gives CDR1 SGHTA, CDR2 FQGTGA. This CDR3 contains 16 residues. The V and J ends lost 1 base and 4 bases, in that order; junction bases with no gene match: 2. The CDR3 coding sequence is TGTGCCAGCAGCTTAATTGGGACAGGGGGCACCGGGGAGCTGTTTTTT. It codes for CASSLIGTGGTGELFF.

The rearrangement links TRBV24-1 to TRBJ1-1; possibly TRBD1 for D (6 bases). Germline CDR1 KGHDR, CDR2 SFDVKD. This CDR3 is built from 10 residues. Trimming left V 8 bases short and J 8 bases short, with 8 bases between. Written as DNA, the CDR3 is TGTGCCACCAAAGGGGGAGAAGCTTTCTTT. Translation: CATKGGEAFF.

The chain combines TRBV5-1 with TRBJ2-2; no clear D. V lost 4 bases and J lost 0, with 10 bases in between. From germline, CDR1 is SGHRS and CDR2 YFSETQ. The CDR3 has 15 amino acids. In nucleotides, the CDR3 is TGCGCCAGCAGCCCCAGAGGCCCGAACACCGGGGAGCTGTTTTTT. Translating gives CASSPRGPNTGELFF. The full variable domain, its missing parts supplied by reference TRBV5-1 and TRBJ2-2, is KAGVTQTPRYLIKTRGQQVTLSCSPISGHRSVSWYQQTPGQGLQFLFEYFSETQRNKGNFPGRFSGRQFSNSRSEMNVSTLELGDSALYLCASSPRGPNTGELFFGEGSRLTVL.

As to this clone: Its ends do not fully match the called genes, so a read error is possible. The genes are TRBV19 and TRBJ1-5; D is possibly TRBD1 (5 bases). This CDR3 is 14 amino acids long. Germline values: CDR1 LNHDA, CDR2 SQIVND (reference sequence). In DNA, the CDR3 is TGTGCCAGTAGTGGTGAGCAGGGAAATCGGCCCCAGCATTTT. Protein sequence: CASSGEQGNRPQHF.

This clone was counted a few times. The V gene is TRBV28, the J gene TRBJ2-1; D unresolved. CDR1 MDHEN and CDR2 SYDVKM come from the germline V gene. CDR3 length equals 12 residues. Trimming stripped 8 bases from V and 1 base from J, with 6 bases between. DNA for the CDR3: TGTGCCAGCGCTATTTCCTACAATGAGCAGTTCTTC. This translates into CASAISYNEQFF. The full variable domain, completed using reference TRBV28 and TRBJ2-1, is DVKVTQSSRYLVKRTGEKVFLECVQDMDHENMFWYRQDPGLGLRLIYFSYDVKMKEKGDIPEGYSVSREKKERFSLILESASTNQTSMYLCASAISYNEQFFGPGTRLTVL.

The gene calls are TRBV2 and TRBJ1-5, with D tentatively TRBD1 (5 bases). Germline loops: CDR1 SNHLY, CDR2 FYNNEI. V lost 3 bases and J lost 4, with 16 bases in between. This CDR3 region has 16 residues. The CDR3, as DNA: TGTGCCAGCAGTGACCTCGGCAGGGTAGGGAATCAGCCCCAGCATTTT. This gives the protein CASSDLGRVGNQPQHF. The complete variable domain, with remaining parts taken from reference TRBV2 and TRBJ1-5, reads EPEVTQTPSHQVTQMGQEVILRCVPISNHLYFYWYRQILGQKVEFLVSFYNNEISEKSEIFDDQFSVERPDGSNFTLKIRSTKLEDSAMYFCASSDLGRVGNQPQHFGDGTRLSIL.

V and J are TRBV25-1 and TRBJ2-2, with 8 bases fitting TRBD2. Looked up from germline, CDR1 is MGHDK and CDR2 is SYGVNS. Trimming took 2 bases from V and 8 from J; bases not matched to a gene: 7. The CDR3 has 15 amino acids. The CDR3 DNA reads TGTGCCAGCAGTGAAAAGCGGGAGAATCCTGGGGAGCTGTTTTTT. Protein: CASSEKRENPGELFF.

There are a few counts of this clone. This chain joins TRBV5-1 and TRBJ1-2; 10 nucleotides line up with TRBD1. The CDR3 sequence is 16 residues long. Losses at the gene ends were 4 bases for V and 4 bases for J; bases not matched to a gene: 10. Germline CDR1 is SGHRS and CDR2 is YFSETQ. CDR3 in amino acids: CASSRIGTGETYGYTF. The CDR3 DNA sequence: TGCGCCAGCAGCCGGATAGGGACAGGGGAAACCTATGGCTACACCTTC.

The chain is built from TRBV2 and TRBJ1-4; 7 nucleotides line up with TRBD1. J gave up 8 bases and V 6 bases, and 3 bases lay outside the gene matches. Per the germline V gene, CDR1 is SNHLY and CDR2 is FYNNEI. The CDR3 is 12 residues long. CDR3 nucleotides: TGTGCCAGCAGCAGGGGGGAGGAAAAACTGTTTTTT. Protein: CASSRGEEKLFF.

This sequence joins TRBV7-9 and TRBJ2-1; TRBD2 agrees at 12 bases. From germline, CDR1 is SEHNR and CDR2 FQNEAQ (reference sequence). The CDR3 runs to 16 residues. V was pared by 5 bases and J by 8 bases, with 10 bases of the junction left unmatched. DNA of the CDR3: TGTGCCAGCAGCCCCTCCCAGAGACTAGCGGGAGATGAGCAGTTCTTC. It encodes CASSPSQRLAGDEQFF.

This sequence joins TRBV6-5 and TRBJ1-5, with D tentatively TRBD1 (6 bases). The CDR3 consists of 15 residues. The germline V and J ends were trimmed by 7 bases and 0 bases, with 13 bases remaining between them. Germline lookup yields CDR1 MNHEY and CDR2 SVGAGI. CDR3 nucleotide sequence: TGTGCCAGCATTATGGGGACAAATAGCAATCAGCCCCAGCATTTT. This encodes CASIMGTNSNQPQHF.